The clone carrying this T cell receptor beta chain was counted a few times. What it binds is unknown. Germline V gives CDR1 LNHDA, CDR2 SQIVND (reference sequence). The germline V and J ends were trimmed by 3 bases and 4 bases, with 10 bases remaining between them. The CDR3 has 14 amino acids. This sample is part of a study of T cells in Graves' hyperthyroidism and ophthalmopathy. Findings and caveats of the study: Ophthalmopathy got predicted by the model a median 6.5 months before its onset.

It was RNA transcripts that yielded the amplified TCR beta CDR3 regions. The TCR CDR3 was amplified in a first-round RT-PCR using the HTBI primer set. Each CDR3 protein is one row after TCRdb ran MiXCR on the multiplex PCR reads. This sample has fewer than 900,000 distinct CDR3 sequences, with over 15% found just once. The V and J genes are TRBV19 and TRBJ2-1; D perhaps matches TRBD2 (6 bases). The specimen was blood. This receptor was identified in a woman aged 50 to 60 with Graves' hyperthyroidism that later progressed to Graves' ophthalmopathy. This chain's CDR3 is CASSIGGNYNEQFF. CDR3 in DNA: TGTGCCAGTAGTATCGGGGGTAATTACAATGAGCAGTTCTTC. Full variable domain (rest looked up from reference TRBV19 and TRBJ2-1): DGGITQSPKYLFRKEGQNVTLSCEQNLNHDAMYWYRQDPGQGLRLIYYSQIVNDFQKGDIAEGYSVSREKKESFPLTVTSAQKNPTAFYLCASSIGGNYNEQFFGPGTRLTVL.